The entry below describes one T cell receptor beta chain. What it binds is not known. Data came from immunoSEQ multiplex PCR; TCRdb stores just in-frame clones and leaves some out. The sample records a few hundred thousand clones, roughly 90% being singletons. In germline, CDR1 is SGHKS, CDR2 YYEKEE (reference sequence). This CDR3 region has 14 residues. V was trimmed by 0 bases and J by 8 bases, leaving 14 bases between them. The data originate from a study of Ad26.COV2.S vaccination and SARS-CoV-2 variants. This sample's treatment: some 19 received Ad26.COV2.S at low or high dose, single or two shots; 5 received placebo; per-sample allocation not given. The samples date from day 63 after the first vaccine or placebo injection. Study-wide points: There was a possibility that the TCR breadth and depth analyses underestimated total T cell responses.

V usage is TRBV5-5 and J usage is TRBJ1-1; D gene ambiguous. Sequenced here: peripheral blood, sampled in a trial of Ad26.COV2.S vaccine versus placebo. The source is a person aged 18 to 59 who received the Ad26.COV2.S COVID-19 vaccine or a placebo. CDR3 region: CASSLGSNLIEAFF. As DNA, the CDR3 is TGTGCCAGCAGCTTGGGGAGCAACCTAATCGAAGCTTTCTTT.